The entry below gives a single T cell receptor (beta chain) sequence along with its context. What it recognizes is unknown. CDR1 is MGHRA and CDR2 is YSYEKL in the germline V gene. With V trimmed by 0 bases and J by 2 bases, 7 bases remained unmatched. The CDR3 runs to 17 residues. The related graft donor's blood sample was taken on the day of bone marrow donation. These data come from a study of T cells after posttransplantation cyclophosphamide. Study results and caveats: Later blood repertoires were often dominated by clones from the donor CD8+ memory compartment.

Generated by immunoSEQ multiplex PCR, the TCRdb table keeps only in-frame clones and is missing some. The sample has roughly 3,600 clones, 68% seen once. This receptor was taken from a man in his fifties or sixties. This chain links TRBV4-1 with TRBJ2-1; 7 bases match TRBD2. The sequencing sample was made of memory CD8+ T cells sorted from blood. As DNA, the CDR3 is TGCGCCAGCAGCCAAGATCGTTTGCGGGGGACCTACAATGAGCAGTTCTTC. As protein: CASSQDRLRGTYNEQFF.